This is a list of T cell receptor beta chains from one sample in a study of T cell responses to AZD1222 COVID-19 vaccine. The repertoire was sequenced with immunoSEQ multiplex PCR; TCRdb's copy has only in-frame clones and lacks some. Among about 110,000 clones listed, 85% to 90% were seen once. Material: peripheral blood, obtained 28 days after the second AZD1222 dose. The receptors were gathered from an adult who received the AZD1222 COVID-19 vaccine. Each CDR3 is given with its conserved first and last residue. D genes are given only for firm matches. Part of the rows lack a size; the others show once, few, many or a class for expanded clones.

j_gene,d_gene,v_gene,abundance,CDR3aa,CDR3nt
TRBJ2-5,-,TRBV10-2,once,CASSPPPQGNQETQYF,TGCGCCAGCAGCCCCCCGCCCCAGGGGAACCAAGAGACCCAGTACTTC
TRBJ1-2,TRBD1,TRBV18,-,CASSPPETGGYYGYTF,TGTGCCAGCTCACCCCCCGAGACAGGGGGTTACTATGGCTACACCTTC
TRBJ2-1,-,TRBV4-3,-,CASSQDLGTLYNEQFF,TGCGCCAGCAGCCAAGACCTTGGGACTCTTTACAATGAGCAGTTCTTC
TRBJ2-7,TRBD1,TRBV2,few,CASSRDRTYEQYF,TGTGCCAGCAGTCGGGACAGAACCTACGAGCAGTACTTC
TRBJ2-7,-,TRBV14,-,CASSQGGSRLYEQYF,TGTGCCAGCAGCCAAGGTGGGAGTCGACTCTACGAGCAGTACTTC
TRBJ1-1,-,TRBV7-2,-,CASSLYEMAFF,TGTGCCAGCAGCTTGTACGAAATGGCTTTCTTT
TRBJ1-6,-,TRBV18,-,CASSELRQDNSPLHF,TGTGCCAGCTCAGAGCTTCGACAGGATAATTCACCCCTCCACTTT
TRBJ2-7,TRBD1,TRBV10-1,-,CASSESLTGEYEQYF,TGCGCCAGCAGTGAGTCCCTGACAGGGGAATACGAGCAGTACTTC
TRBJ1-2,TRBD1,TRBV9,-,CASSVSRDRGFPNYGYTF,TGTGCCAGCAGCGTAAGCCGGGACAGGGGCTTTCCTAACTATGGCTACACCTTC
TRBJ1-4,-,TRBV29-1,few,CSVATASSQEKLFF,TGCAGCGTTGCGACGGCCTCGTCGCAGGAAAAACTGTTTTTT
TRBJ2-3,TRBD2,TRBV11-3,-,CASSGGLAGATQYF,TGTGCCAGCAGCGGCGGACTAGCGGGAGCTACGCAGTATTTT
TRBJ2-1,TRBD2,TRBV30,once,CAWNSGRYNEQFF,TGTGCCTGGAATAGCGGGCGGTACAATGAGCAGTTCTTC
TRBJ1-5,-,TRBV6-5,-,CASRAGGTTQPQHF,TGTGCCAGCAGGGCGGGAGGGACAACCCAGCCCCAGCATTTT
TRBJ2-2,-,TRBV29-1,-,CSVSPGQRNTGELFF,TGCAGCGTTTCCCCGGGGCAGAGGAACACCGGGGAGCTGTTTTTT
TRBJ2-4,-,TRBV28,-,CASSLEAGPRNIQYF,TGTGCCAGCAGTTTAGAGGCCGGGCCCAGAAACATTCAGTACTTC
TRBJ1-4,-,TRBV3-1/TRBV3-2,-,CASSQDRGPNEKLFF,TGTGCCAGCAGCCAAGATCGGGGTCCTAATGAAAAACTGTTTTTT
TRBJ1-6,TRBD1,TRBV7-9,once,CASSPGQGNSPLHF,TGTGCCAGCAGCCCGGGACAGGGGAATTCACCCCTCCACTTT
TRBJ1-1,-,TRBV19,-,CASSSIRNTEAFF,TGTGCCAGTAGTAGCATCAGGAACACTGAAGCTTTCTTT
TRBJ2-2,TRBD2,TRBV9,-,CASSGSGSGVTGELFF,TGTGCCAGCAGCGGGAGCGGGAGTGGGGTTACCGGGGAGCTGTTTTTT
TRBJ2-1,TRBD2,TRBV5-1,-,CASSLGGGSSYNEQFF,TGCGCCAGCAGCTTGGGAGGCGGGAGCTCCTACAATGAGCAGTTCTTC
TRBJ1-5,TRBD1,TRBV7-3,-,CASSLQGGQPQHF,TGTGCCAGCAGCTTGCAGGGGGGGCAGCCCCAGCATTTT
TRBJ2-1,TRBD2,TRBV7-2,-,CASSISGSFNEQFF,TGTGCCAGCAGCATAAGCGGGAGTTTCAATGAGCAGTTCTTC
TRBJ1-2,-,TRBV25-1,-,CASSEFGAGPNYGYTF,TGTGCCAGCAGTGAATTCGGAGCGGGCCCTAACTATGGCTACACCTTC
TRBJ2-3,-,TRBV7-2,-,CASSFLRLDTQYF,TGTGCCAGCAGCTTCCTACGGTTGGATACGCAGTATTTT
TRBJ2-7,-,TRBV7-2,-,CASSSPVGASEQYF,TGTGCCAGCAGCTCGCCGGTGGGGGCCAGCGAGCAGTACTTC
TRBJ1-1,-,TRBV29-1,-,CSVGVMAGTEAFF,TGCAGCGTTGGAGTGATGGCTGGGACTGAAGCTTTCTTT
TRBJ2-2,-,TRBV3-1/TRBV3-2,few,CASSQEDVNTGELFF,TGTGCCAGCAGCCAAGAAGACGTGAACACCGGGGAGCTGTTTTTT
TRBJ2-1,-,TRBV2,-,CASRSEGPYNEQFF,TGTGCCAGCAGGAGCGAGGGGCCCTACAATGAGCAGTTCTTC
TRBJ2-3,TRBD1,TRBV4-3,once,CASSRTWTGGSTDTQYF,TGCGCCAGCAGCCGGACTTGGACAGGGGGTTCCACAGATACGCAGTATTTT
TRBJ1-1,TRBD1,TRBV7-9,-,CASKGQGGVAFF,TGTGCCAGCAAGGGCCAGGGGGGAGTAGCTTTCTTT
TRBJ2-3,TRBD2,TRBV9,-,CASSPRPFSGGTHTDTQYF,TGTGCCAGCAGCCCGAGGCCATTTAGCGGGGGTACCCATACAGATACGCAGTATTTT
TRBJ1-1,TRBD1,TRBV5-6,-,CASSFWDRGNAEAFF,TGTGCCAGCAGCTTCTGGGACAGGGGAAATGCTGAAGCTTTCTTT
TRBJ2-7,-,TRBV7-2,-,CASRGLVGGEQYF,TGTGCCAGCAGAGGGCTAGTTGGGGGTGAGCAGTACTTC
TRBJ1-1,-,TRBV20-1,-,CSAKQGTEAFF,TGCAGTGCTAAGCAAGGCACTGAAGCTTTCTTT
TRBJ2-3,TRBD2,TRBV4-2,-,CASSQDKVAGGHTDTQYF,TGTGCCAGCAGCCAAGATAAGGTAGCGGGAGGGCACACAGATACGCAGTATTTT
TRBJ2-7,TRBD1,TRBV2,-,CASSEIGTVSYEQYF,TGTGCCAGCAGTGAAATCGGGACAGTCTCCTACGAGCAGTACTTC
TRBJ2-2,TRBD1,TRBV5-1,once,CASSFEGQGANGELFF,TGCGCCAGCAGCTTCGAGGGACAGGGGGCCAACGGGGAGCTGTTTTTT
TRBJ2-5,TRBD1,TRBV9,-,CASSSGQGAAETQYF,TGTGCCAGCAGCTCCGGACAGGGGGCTGCAGAGACCCAGTACTTC
TRBJ1-1,-,TRBV29-1,-,CSVEDPPNTEAFF,TGCAGCGTTGAAGATCCCCCGAACACTGAAGCTTTCTTT
TRBJ1-2,TRBD1,TRBV27,-,CASSPQGVPYYGYTF,TGTGCCAGCAGTCCGCAGGGGGTACCTTACTATGGCTACACCTTC
TRBJ1-4,-,TRBV7-2,-,CASSLSQGGSEKLFF,TGTGCCAGCAGCTTAAGCCAGGGAGGTAGTGAAAAACTGTTTTTT
TRBJ2-2,TRBD1,TRBV5-1,-,CASSVGQGSITGELFF,TGCGCCAGCAGCGTCGGACAGGGATCAATAACCGGGGAGCTGTTTTTT
TRBJ2-7,TRBD2,TRBV4-3,-,CASSQYTGGTYEQYF,TGCGCCAGCAGCCAATACACGGGAGGGACCTACGAGCAGTACTTC
TRBJ1-3,-,TRBV11-2,few,CASSSLRTVDGNTIYF,TGTGCCAGCAGCTCACTCCGGACAGTCGACGGAAACACCATATATTTT
TRBJ1-2,TRBD1,TRBV4-3,-,CASSQTGTVYGYTF,TGCGCCAGCAGCCAAACCGGGACAGTCTATGGCTACACCTTC
TRBJ2-1,-,TRBV12-3/TRBV12-4,once,CASTWDYNEQFF,TGTGCCAGCACCTGGGACTACAATGAGCAGTTCTTC
TRBJ1-6,TRBD1,TRBV10-3,-,CAIGTGVSPLHF,TGTGCCATCGGGACAGGGGTGTCACCCCTCCACTTT
TRBJ1-1,-,TRBV28,-,CASSSAGTGVKAFF,TGTGCCAGCAGTTCAGCCGGGACGGGGGTGAAAGCTTTCTTT